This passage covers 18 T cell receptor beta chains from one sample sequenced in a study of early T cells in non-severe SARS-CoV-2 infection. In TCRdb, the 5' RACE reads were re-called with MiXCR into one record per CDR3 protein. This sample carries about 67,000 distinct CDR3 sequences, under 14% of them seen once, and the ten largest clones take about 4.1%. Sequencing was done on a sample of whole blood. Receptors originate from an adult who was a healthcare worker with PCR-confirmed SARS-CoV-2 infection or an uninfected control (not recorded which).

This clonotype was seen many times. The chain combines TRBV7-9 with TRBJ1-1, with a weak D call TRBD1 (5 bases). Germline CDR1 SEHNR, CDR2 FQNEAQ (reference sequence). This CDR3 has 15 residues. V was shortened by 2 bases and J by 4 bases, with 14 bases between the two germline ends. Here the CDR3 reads CASSLIGSGSTEAFF. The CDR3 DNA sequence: TGTGCCAGCAGCTTAATTGGCTCAGGGTCCACTGAAGCTTTCTTT. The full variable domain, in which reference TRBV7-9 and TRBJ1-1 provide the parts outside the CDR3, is DTGVSQNPRHKITKRGQNVTFRCDPISEHNRLYWYRQTLGQGPEFLTYFQNEAQLEKSRLLSDRFSAERPKGSFSTLEIQRTEQGDSAMYLCASSLIGSGSTEAFFGQGTRLTVV.

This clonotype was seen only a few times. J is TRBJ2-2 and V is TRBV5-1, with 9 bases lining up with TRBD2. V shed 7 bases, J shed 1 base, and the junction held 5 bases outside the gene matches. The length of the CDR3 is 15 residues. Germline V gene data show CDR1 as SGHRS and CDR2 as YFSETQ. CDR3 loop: CASRAGGLNTGELFF. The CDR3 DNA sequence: TGCGCCAGCCGGGCGGGAGGGCTGAACACCGGGGAGCTGTTTTTT.

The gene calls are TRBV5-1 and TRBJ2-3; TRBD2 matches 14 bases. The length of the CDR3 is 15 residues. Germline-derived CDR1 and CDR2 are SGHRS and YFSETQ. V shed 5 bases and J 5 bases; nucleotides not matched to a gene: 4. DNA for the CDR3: TGCGCCAGCAGAGAGGGACTAGCGGGAGTAGATACGCAGTATTTT. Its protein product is CASREGLAGVDTQYF.

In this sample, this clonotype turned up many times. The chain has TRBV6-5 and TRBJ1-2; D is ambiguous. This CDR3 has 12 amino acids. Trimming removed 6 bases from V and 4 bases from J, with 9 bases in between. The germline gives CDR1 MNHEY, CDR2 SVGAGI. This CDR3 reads CASSRTAYGYTF. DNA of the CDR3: TGTGCCAGCAGCCGGACCGCCTATGGCTACACCTTC.

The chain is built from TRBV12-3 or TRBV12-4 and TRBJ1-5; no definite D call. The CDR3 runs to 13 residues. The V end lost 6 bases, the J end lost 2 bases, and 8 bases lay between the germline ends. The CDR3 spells CASSPSGNQPQHF. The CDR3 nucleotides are TGTGCCAGCAGCCCAAGCGGCAATCAGCCCCAGCATTTT.

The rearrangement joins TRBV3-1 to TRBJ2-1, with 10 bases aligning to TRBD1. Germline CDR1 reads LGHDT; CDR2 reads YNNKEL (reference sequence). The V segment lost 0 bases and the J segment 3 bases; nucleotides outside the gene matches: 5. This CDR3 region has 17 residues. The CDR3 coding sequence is TGTGCCAGCAGCCAAGATTTGGGACAGGGGAACTACAATGAGCAGTTCTTC. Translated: CASSQDLGQGNYNEQFF.

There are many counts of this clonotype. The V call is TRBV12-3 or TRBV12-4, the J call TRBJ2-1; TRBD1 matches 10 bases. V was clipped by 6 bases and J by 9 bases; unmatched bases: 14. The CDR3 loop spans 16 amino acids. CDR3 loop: CASRPSGTGAYTEQFF. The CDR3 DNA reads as TGTGCCAGCAGACCATCCGGGACAGGGGCTTATACTGAGCAGTTCTTC.

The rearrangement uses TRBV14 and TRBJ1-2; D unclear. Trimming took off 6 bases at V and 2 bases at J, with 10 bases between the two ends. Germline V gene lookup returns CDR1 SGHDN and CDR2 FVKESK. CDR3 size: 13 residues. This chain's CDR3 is CASSPHMNYGYTF. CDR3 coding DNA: TGTGCCAGCAGTCCACACATGAACTATGGCTACACCTTC.

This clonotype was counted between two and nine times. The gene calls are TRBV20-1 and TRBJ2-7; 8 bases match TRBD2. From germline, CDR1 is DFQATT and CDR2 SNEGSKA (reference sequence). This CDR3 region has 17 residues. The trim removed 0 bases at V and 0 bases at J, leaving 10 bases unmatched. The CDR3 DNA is TGCAGTGCTAGAGATGGCACTAGCGGATTGAGCTCCTACGAGCAGTACTTC. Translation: CSARDGTSGLSSYEQYF.

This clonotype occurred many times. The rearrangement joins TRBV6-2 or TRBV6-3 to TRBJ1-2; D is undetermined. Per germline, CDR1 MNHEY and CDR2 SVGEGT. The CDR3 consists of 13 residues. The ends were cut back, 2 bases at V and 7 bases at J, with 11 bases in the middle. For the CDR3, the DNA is TGTGCCAGCAGTTACGGGCGGGAGGGTGGCTACACCTTC. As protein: CASSYGREGGYTF.

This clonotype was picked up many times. CDR3 protein: CASSGSGPGQVSYEQYF. The CDR3 bases are TGTGCCAGCAGTGGGTCGGGTCCCGGACAGGTTAGCTACGAGCAGTACTTC. The chain is built from TRBV2 and TRBJ2-7; 7 positions agree with TRBD1. Germline lookup yields CDR1 SNHLY and CDR2 FYNNEI. There are 17 residues in the CDR3. J lost 3 bases, V lost 4 bases, and 15 bases had no gene match.

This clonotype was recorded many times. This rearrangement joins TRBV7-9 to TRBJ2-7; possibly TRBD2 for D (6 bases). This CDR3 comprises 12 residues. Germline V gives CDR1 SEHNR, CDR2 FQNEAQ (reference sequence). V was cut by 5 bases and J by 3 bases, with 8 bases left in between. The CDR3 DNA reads TGTGCCAGCAGCCGGGACTTCTACGAGCAGTACTTC. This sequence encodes CASSRDFYEQYF.

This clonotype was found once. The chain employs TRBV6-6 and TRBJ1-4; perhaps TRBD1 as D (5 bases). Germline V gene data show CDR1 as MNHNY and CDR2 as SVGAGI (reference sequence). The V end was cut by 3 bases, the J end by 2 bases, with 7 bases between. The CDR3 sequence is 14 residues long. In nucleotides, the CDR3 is TGTGCCAGCAGTTATGGGACTACTAATGAAAAACTGTTTTTT. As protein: CASSYGTTNEKLFF.

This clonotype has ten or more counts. CDR3 region: CASSPRRVSEQYF. CDR3 sequence (DNA): TGTGCCAGCAGCCCCCGGAGGGTCTCCGAGCAGTACTTC. The gene calls are TRBV5-6 and TRBJ2-7, with D tentatively TRBD2 (6 bases). CDR3 length equals 13 residues. The germline V gene has CDR1 SGHDT and CDR2 YYEEEE. Trimming took 4 bases from V and 6 from J, leaving 14 bases between them.

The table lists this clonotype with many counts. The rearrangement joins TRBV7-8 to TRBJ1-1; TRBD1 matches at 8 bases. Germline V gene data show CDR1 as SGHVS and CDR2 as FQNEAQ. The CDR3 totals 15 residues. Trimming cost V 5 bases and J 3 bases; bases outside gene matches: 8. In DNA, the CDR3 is TGTGCCAGCAGCACCGCGGACAGGGTTGACACTGAAGCTTTCTTT. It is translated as CASSTADRVDTEAFF.

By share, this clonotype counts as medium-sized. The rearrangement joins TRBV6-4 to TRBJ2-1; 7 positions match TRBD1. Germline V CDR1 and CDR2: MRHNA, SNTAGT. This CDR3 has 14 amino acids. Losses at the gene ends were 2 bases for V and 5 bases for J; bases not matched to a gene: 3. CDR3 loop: CASSDTGDHNEQFF. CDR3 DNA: TGTGCCAGCAGTGACACAGGGGACCACAATGAGCAGTTCTTC.

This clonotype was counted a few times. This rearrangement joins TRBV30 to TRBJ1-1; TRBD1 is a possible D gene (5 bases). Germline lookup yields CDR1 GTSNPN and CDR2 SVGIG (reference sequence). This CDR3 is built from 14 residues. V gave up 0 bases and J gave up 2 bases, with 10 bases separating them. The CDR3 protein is CAWSVGRANTEAFF. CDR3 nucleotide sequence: TGTGCCTGGAGTGTCGGCAGGGCCAACACTGAAGCTTTCTTT.

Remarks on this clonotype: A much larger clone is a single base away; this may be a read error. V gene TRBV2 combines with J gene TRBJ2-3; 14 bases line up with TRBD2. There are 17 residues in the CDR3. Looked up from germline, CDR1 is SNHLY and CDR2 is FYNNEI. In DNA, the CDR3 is TGTGCCAGCATTCTAGGACCGGGACTAGCGGGAGCAGATACGGAGTATTTT. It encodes CASILGPGLAGADTEYF. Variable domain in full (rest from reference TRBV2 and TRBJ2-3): EPEVTQTPSHQVTQMGQEVILRCVPISNHLYFYWYRQILGQKVEFLVSFYNNEISEKSEIFDDQFSVERPDGSNFTLKIRSTKLEDSAMYFCASILGPGLAGADTEYFGPGTRLTVL.